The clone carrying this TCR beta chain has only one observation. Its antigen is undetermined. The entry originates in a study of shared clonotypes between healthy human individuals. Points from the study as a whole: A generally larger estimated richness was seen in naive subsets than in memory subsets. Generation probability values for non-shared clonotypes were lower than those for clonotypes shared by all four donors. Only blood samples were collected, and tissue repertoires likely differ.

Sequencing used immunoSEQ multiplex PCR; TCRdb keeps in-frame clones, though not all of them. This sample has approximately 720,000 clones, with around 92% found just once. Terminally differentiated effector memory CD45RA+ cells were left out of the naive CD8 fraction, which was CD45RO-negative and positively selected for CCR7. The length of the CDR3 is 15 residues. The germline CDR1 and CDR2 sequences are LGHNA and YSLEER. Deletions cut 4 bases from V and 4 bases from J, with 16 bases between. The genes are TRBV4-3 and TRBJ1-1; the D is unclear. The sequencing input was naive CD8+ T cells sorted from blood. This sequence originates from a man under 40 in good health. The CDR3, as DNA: TGCGCCAGCAGCCTGGGCCCCAGGTCTGGCACTGAAGCTTTCTTT. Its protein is CASSLGPRSGTEAFF.